The clone carrying this T cell receptor (beta chain) was found a few times. This sample stems from a study of blood T cell repertoires in COVID-19. On the study more broadly: Acute and convalescent COVID-19 samples came from the United States, Italy and Spain. In each case, the material was cDNA or gDNA derived from T cells, B-cell-depleted T cells, or PBMCs.

Original processing notes: Cell counts per sample came from amplifying reference gene primers. Measured with immunoSEQ multiplex PCR; TCRdb has only the in-frame clones, and not every one. The DNA gave D and trimming, while V, J and clone size come from that table. Among approximately 170,000 clones, approximately 75% were seen once, and the ten largest hold roughly a tenth. The CDR3 is 17 residues long. J was trimmed by 5 bases and V by 5 bases; bases with no gene match: 12. Germline V gene sequence: CDR1 SEHNR, CDR2 FQNEAQ (reference sequence). The sequenced sample was peripheral blood. The receptor was isolated from a human donor in a cohort sampled during active COVID-19. The V gene is TRBV7-9, the J gene TRBJ2-2, with TRBD1 identical over 9 bases. CDR3 protein: CASSPGIGTGRTGELFF. CDR3 coding DNA: TGTGCCAGCAGCCCCGGTATCGGGACAGGGCGTACCGGGGAGCTGTTTTTT.